These T cell receptor beta chains were read from a single sample in a study of T cells after yellow fever vaccination. In TCRdb, the 5' RACE reads were re-called with MiXCR into one record per CDR3 protein. The data hold about 400,000 distinct CDR3 sequences, with under 14% observed a single time. The sample in question was PBMCs, obtained on the day of the first yellow fever vaccination. Source of these receptors: a man aged 18 to 35 who received the YFV17D yellow fever vaccine. CDR3s include the opening cysteine and the closing phenylalanine or tryptophan. Fields, in order: J gene, CDR3 length, V gene, D gene, clone size, CDR3 DNA, CDR3 protein. The D gene is left open where the match is weak. Expanded clones are given a class, and other clones once, few, many or no size at all.

J: TRBJ2-3
length: 15
V: TRBV5-1
D: .
size: few
DNA: TGCGCCAGCAGCCGCCTTGAGACAGCCACAGATACGCAGTATTTT
CDR3: CASSRLETATDTQYF

J: TRBJ1-6
length: 13
V: TRBV7-9
D: .
size: few
DNA: TGTGCCAGCAGCCCCGCGGGGGTTTCACCCCTCCACTTT
CDR3: CASSPAGVSPLHF

J: TRBJ2-2
length: 17
V: TRBV4-2
D: .
size: few
DNA: TGTGCCAGCAGCCAAGATTCCAGCGCCTCGAACACCGGGGAGCTGTTTTTT
CDR3: CASSQDSSASNTGELFF

J: TRBJ2-3
length: 17
V: TRBV6-5
D: .
size: few
DNA: TGTGCCAGCACCCTCTCCGGGGGCGGGACCAACACAGATACGCAGTATTTT
CDR3: CASTLSGGGTNTDTQYF

J: TRBJ1-6
length: 15
V: TRBV15
D: TRBD1
size: few
DNA: TGTGCCACCAGCTTAGGGACAGCCCTCAATTCACCCCTCCACTTT
CDR3: CATSLGTALNSPLHF

J: TRBJ2-2
length: 16
V: TRBV6-2/TRBV6-3
D: .
size: few
DNA: TGTGCCAGCAGTTCCAAGGCGGGGCCGAGGACCGGGGAGCTGTTTTTT
CDR3: CASSSKAGPRTGELFF

J: TRBJ2-2
length: 15
V: TRBV7-8
D: .
size: few
DNA: TGTGCCAGCAGCTCATACAGGATTTCCCCCGGGGAGCTGTTTTTT
CDR3: CASSSYRISPGELFF

J: TRBJ1-2
length: 14
V: TRBV4-1
D: .
size: few
DNA: TGCGCCAGCAGCCAAGATTACGGGAGGCGAGGCTACACCTTC
CDR3: CASSQDYGRRGYTF

J: TRBJ1-1
length: 15
V: TRBV6-5
D: .
size: .
DNA: TGTGCCAGCAGTTACCAATGGGGTCGGAACACTGAAGCTTTCTTT
CDR3: CASSYQWGRNTEAFF

J: TRBJ2-3
length: 16
V: TRBV20-1
D: TRBD2
size: few
DNA: TGCAGTGCTAGATACCCGGGACTAGCGGACACAGATACGCAGTATTTT
CDR3: CSARYPGLADTDTQYF

J: TRBJ2-1
length: 16
V: TRBV29-1
D: TRBD1
size: many
DNA: TGCAGCGTCTTCTTACAGGGGAGTGGGGCCTACAATGAGCAGTTCTTC
CDR3: CSVFLQGSGAYNEQFF

J: TRBJ1-3
length: 14
V: TRBV28
D: .
size: few
DNA: TGTGCCAGCACCCCAGGATACTCTGGAAACACCATATATTTT
CDR3: CASTPGYSGNTIYF

J: TRBJ2-2
length: 18
V: TRBV6-1
D: .
size: .
DNA: TGTGCCAGCCTTCTGACACCGGGGCTCAGTAGTAACACCGGGGAGCTGTTTTTT
CDR3: CASLLTPGLSSNTGELFF

J: TRBJ2-2
length: 12
V: TRBV7-2
D: .
size: .
DNA: TGTGCCAGCAGCTTTACTGACGGGGAGCTGTTTTTT
CDR3: CASSFTDGELFF

J: TRBJ1-2
length: 16
V: TRBV5-5
D: .
size: .
DNA: TGTGCCAGCAGCTTAGGTTGGGATCGTTTCTCCTATGGCTACACCTTC
CDR3: CASSLGWDRFSYGYTF

J: TRBJ1-5
length: 16
V: TRBV6-1
D: TRBD1
size: .
DNA: TGTGCCAGCAGTGTCCTCCAGGACAGGTTCAATCAGCCCCAGCATTTT
CDR3: CASSVLQDRFNQPQHF

J: TRBJ2-4
length: 13
V: TRBV7-9
D: .
size: .
DNA: TGTGCCAGCAGCTCTCTCCGGGTGGGCATTCAGTACTTC
CDR3: CASSSLRVGIQYF

J: TRBJ2-5
length: 15
V: TRBV7-3
D: .
size: few
DNA: TGTGCCAGCAGCTTTATGAACAGTGGGAGGGAGACCCAGTACTTC
CDR3: CASSFMNSGRETQYF

J: TRBJ2-2
length: 12
V: TRBV12-3/TRBV12-4
D: .
size: few
DNA: TGTGCCAGCAGTTTCGTAGCCGGGGAGCTGTTTTTT
CDR3: CASSFVAGELFF

J: TRBJ1-4
length: 13
V: TRBV7-2
D: .
size: .
DNA: TGTGCCAGCAGGTATAACGACGGGGGTGAACTGTTTTTT
CDR3: CASRYNDGGELFF